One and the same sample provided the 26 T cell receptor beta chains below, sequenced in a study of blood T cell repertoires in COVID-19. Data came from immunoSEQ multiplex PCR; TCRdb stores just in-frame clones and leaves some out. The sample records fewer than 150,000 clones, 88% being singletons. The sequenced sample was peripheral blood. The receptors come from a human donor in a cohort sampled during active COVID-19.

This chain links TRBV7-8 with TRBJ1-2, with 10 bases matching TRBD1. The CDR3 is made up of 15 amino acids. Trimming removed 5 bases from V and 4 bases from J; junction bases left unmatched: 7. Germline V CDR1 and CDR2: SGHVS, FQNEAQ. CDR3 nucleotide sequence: TGTGCCAGCAGCCCAAGACAGGGGGCGGCCTATGGCTACACCTTC. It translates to CASSPRQGAAYGYTF. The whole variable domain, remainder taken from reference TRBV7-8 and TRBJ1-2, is GAGVSQSPRYKVAKRGQDVALRCDPISGHVSLFWYQQALGQGPEFLTYFQNEAQLDKSGLPSDRFFAERPEGSVSTLKIQRTQQEDSAVYLCASSPRQGAAYGYTFGSGTRLTVV.

The CDR3 nucleotides read TGTGCCAGTAGATGGGACAGGACCTATGGCTACACCTTC. Translating it yields CASRWDRTYGYTF. The gene calls are TRBV19 and TRBJ1-2; 8 nucleotides agree with TRBD1. Germline lookup yields CDR1 LNHDA and CDR2 SQIVND (reference sequence). There are 13 residues in the CDR3. J was trimmed by 4 bases and V by 6 bases; bases with no gene match: 4.

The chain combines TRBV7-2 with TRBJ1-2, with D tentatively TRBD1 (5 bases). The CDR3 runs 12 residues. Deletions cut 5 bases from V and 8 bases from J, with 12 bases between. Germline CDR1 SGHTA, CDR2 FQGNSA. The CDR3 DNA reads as TGTGCCAGCAGCCCTCAGGGAAAGGGCTACACCTTC. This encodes CASSPQGKGYTF.

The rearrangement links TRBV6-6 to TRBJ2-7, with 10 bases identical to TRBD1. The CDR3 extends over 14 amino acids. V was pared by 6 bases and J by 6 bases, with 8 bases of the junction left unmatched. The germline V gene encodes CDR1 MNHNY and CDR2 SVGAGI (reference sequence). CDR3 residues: CASRLSRDRGEQYF. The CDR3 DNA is TGTGCCAGCAGACTATCTCGGGACAGGGGCGAGCAGTACTTC.

CDR3: CASSYPTSGDYEQYF. DNA of the CDR3: TGTGCCAGCAGTTACCCGACTAGCGGGGACTACGAGCAGTACTTC. The chain links TRBV6-6 to TRBJ2-7; 11 nucleotides line up with TRBD2. V shed 2 bases, J shed 3 bases, and the junction held 3 bases outside the gene matches. The CDR3 consists of 15 residues. The V gene's germline CDR1 is MNHNY and CDR2 SVGAGI (reference sequence).

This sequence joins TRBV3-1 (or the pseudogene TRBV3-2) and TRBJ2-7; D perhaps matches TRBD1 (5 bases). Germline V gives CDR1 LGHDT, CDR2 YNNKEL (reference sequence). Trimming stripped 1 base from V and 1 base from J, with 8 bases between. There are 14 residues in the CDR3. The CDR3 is CASSQVTASYEQYF. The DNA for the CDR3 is TGTGCCAGCAGCCAAGTGACAGCATCCTACGAGCAGTACTTC.

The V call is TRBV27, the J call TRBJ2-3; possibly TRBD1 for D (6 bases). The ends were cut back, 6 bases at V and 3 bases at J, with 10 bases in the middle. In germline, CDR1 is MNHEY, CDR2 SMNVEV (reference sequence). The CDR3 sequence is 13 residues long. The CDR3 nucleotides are TGTGCCAGCAGCCACAGGGAAACAGATACGCAGTATTTT. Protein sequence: CASSHRETDTQYF.

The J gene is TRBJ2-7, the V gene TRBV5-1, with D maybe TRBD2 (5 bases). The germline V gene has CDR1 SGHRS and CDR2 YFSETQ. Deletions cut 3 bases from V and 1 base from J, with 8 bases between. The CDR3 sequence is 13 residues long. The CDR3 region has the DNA TGCGCCAGCAGCTCCCCGGGGTCCTACGAGCAGTACTTC. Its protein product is CASSSPGSYEQYF.

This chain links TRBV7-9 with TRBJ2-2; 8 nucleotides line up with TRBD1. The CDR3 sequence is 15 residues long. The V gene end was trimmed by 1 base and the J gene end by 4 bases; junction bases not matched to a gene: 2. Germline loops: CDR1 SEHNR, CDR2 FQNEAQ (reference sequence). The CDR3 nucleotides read TGTGCCAGCAGCTTAGTGGACAGGGCCACCGGGGAGCTGTTTTTT. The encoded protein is CASSLVDRATGELFF. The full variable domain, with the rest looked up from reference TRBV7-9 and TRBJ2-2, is DTGVSQNPRHKITKRGQNVTFRCDPISEHNRLYWYRQTLGQGPEFLTYFQNEAQLEKSRLLSDRFSAERPKGSFSTLEIQRTEQGDSAMYLCASSLVDRATGELFFGEGSRLTVL.

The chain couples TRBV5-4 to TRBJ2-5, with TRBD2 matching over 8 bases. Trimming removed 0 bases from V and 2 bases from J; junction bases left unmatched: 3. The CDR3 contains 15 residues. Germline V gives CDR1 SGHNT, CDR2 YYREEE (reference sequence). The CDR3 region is CASSLAGGGQETQYF. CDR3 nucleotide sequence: TGTGCCAGCAGCTTGGCCGGGGGGGGGCAAGAGACCCAGTACTTC.

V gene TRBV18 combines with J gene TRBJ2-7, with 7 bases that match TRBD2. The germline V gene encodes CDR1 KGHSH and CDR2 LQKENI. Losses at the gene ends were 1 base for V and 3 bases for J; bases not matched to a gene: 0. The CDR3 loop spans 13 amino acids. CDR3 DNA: TGTGCCAGCTCACCACTAGCGGGCTACGAGCAGTACTTC. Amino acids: CASSPLAGYEQYF.

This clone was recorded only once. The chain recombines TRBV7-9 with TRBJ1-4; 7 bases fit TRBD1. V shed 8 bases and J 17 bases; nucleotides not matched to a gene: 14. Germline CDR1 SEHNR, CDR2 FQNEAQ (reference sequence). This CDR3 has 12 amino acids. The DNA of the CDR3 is TGTGCCAGCGCCAGGGGGGAAAAGAGCCTCTTTTTT. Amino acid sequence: CASARGEKSLFF.

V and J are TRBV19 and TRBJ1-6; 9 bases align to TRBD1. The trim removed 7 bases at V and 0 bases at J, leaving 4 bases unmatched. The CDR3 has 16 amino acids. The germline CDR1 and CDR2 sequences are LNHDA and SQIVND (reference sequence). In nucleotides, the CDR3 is TGTGCCAGTACTACAGGGGGCGGCTCCTATAATTCACCCCTCCACTTT. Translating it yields CASTTGGGSYNSPLHF. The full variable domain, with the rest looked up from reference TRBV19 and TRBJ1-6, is DGGITQSPKYLFRKEGQNVTLSCEQNLNHDAMYWYRQDPGQGLRLIYYSQIVNDFQKGDIAEGYSVSREKKESFPLTVTSAQKNPTAFYLCASTTGGGSYNSPLHFGNGTRLTVT.

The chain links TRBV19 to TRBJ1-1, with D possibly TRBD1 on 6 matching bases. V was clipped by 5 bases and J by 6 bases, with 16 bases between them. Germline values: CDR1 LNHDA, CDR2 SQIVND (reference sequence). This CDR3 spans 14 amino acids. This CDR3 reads CASSPYRDSAEAFF. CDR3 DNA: TGTGCCAGTAGTCCCTACAGGGATAGCGCTGAAGCTTTCTTT.

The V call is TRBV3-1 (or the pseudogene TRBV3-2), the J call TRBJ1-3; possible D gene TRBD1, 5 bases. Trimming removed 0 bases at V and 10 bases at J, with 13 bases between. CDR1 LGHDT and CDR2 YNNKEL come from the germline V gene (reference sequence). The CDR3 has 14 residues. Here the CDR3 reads CASSQDTAAGTIYF. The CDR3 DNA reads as TGTGCCAGCAGCCAAGATACGGCCGCAGGGACCATATATTTT.

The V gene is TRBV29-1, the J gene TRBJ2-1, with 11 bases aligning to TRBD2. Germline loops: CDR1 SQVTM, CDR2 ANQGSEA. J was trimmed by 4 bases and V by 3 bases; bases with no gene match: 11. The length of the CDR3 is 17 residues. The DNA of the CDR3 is TGCAGCGTTGATTCGGGGATAGCGGGGGGGAGGTACAATGAGCAGTTCTTC. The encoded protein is CSVDSGIAGGRYNEQFF.

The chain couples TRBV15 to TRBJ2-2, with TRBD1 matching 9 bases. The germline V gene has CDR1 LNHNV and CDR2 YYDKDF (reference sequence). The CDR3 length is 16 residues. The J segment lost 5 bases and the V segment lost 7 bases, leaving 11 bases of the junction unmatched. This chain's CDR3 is CATKSPGQGGTGELFF. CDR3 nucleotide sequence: TGTGCCACCAAATCCCCGGGACAGGGAGGAACCGGGGAGCTGTTTTTT.

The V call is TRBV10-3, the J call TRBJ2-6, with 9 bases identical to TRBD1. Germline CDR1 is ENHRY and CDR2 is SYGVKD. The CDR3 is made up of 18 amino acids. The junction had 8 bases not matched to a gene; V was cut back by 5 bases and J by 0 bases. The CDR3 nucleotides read TGTGCCATCAGTTCTCGGACAGGGGATTTCTCTGGGGCCAACGTCCTGACTTTC. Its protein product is CAISSRTGDFSGANVLTF.

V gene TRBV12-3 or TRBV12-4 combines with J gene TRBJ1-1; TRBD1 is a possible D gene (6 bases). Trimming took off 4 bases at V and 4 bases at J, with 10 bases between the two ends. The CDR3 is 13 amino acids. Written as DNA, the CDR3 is TGTGCCAGCAGTTCAGGGGCGGGCACTGAAGCTTTCTTT. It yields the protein CASSSGAGTEAFF.

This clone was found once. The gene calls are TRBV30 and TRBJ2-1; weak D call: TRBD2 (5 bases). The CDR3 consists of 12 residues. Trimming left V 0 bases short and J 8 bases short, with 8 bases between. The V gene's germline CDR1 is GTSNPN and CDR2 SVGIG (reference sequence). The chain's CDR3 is CAWSVWGDEQFF. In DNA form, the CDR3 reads TGTGCCTGGAGTGTATGGGGAGATGAGCAGTTCTTC.

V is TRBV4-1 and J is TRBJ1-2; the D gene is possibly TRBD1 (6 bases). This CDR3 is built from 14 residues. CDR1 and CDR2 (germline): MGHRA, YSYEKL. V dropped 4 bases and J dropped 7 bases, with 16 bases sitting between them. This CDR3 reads CASSPIGQSGGYTF. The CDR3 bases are TGCGCCAGCAGCCCAATCGGACAGTCTGGTGGCTACACCTTC.

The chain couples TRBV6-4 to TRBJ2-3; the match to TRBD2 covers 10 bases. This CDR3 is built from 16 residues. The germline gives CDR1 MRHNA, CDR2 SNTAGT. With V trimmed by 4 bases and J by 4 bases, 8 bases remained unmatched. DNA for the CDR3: TGTGCCAGCAGTGCTTCTTCTAGCGGGGGCCCAGATACGCAGTATTTT. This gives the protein CASSASSSGGPDTQYF.

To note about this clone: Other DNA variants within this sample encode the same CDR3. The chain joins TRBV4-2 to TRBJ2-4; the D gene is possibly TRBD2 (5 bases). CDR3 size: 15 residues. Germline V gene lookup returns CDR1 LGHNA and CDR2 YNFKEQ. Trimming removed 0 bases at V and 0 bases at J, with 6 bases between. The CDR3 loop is CASSQDRGAKNIQYF. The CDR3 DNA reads TGTGCCAGCAGCCAAGATCGGGGAGCCAAAAACATTCAGTACTTC.

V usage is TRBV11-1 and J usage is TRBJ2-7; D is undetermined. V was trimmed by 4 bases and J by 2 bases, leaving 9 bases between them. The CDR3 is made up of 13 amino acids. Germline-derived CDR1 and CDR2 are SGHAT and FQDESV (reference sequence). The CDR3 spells CASSSTPAYEQYF. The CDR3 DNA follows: TGTGCCAGCAGCTCCACCCCAGCCTACGAGCAGTACTTC.

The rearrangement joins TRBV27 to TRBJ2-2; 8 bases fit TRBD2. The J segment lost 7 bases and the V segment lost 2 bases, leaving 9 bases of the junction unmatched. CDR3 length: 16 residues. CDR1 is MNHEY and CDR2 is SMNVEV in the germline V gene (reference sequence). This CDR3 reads CASSLALTGGHGELFF. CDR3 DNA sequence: TGTGCCAGCAGTTTAGCTCTAACGGGGGGGCACGGGGAGCTGTTTTTT.

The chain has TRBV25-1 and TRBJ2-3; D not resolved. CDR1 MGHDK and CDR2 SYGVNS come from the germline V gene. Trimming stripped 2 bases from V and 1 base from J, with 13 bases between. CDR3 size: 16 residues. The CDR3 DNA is TGTGCCAGCAGTGAAGGCAAACTACTCGGCACAGATACGCAGTATTTT. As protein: CASSEGKLLGTDTQYF.